The next 20 T cell receptor beta chains were all read from a single sample in a study of radiation and T cells in renal cell carcinoma. Using immunoSEQ multiplex PCR, the repertoire was profiled, and TCRdb retains in-frame clones only, with some absent. Of fewer than 150,000 clones detected, more than 70% appear once; the ten largest clones hold approximately 6%. Noted time point: blood 2 weeks post-SBRT. Treatment noted: 15 Gy SBRT to primary tumor, nephrectomy 4 weeks later. The sequences come from blood, collected from a patient whose treatment included radiotherapy and nephrectomy. These TCRs come from a woman in her seventies with renal cell carcinoma.

The chain carries TRBV5-1 and TRBJ2-5, with TRBD2 identical over 7 bases. V shed 2 bases, J shed 2 bases, and the junction held 12 bases outside the gene matches. From germline, CDR1 is SGHRS and CDR2 YFSETQ. CDR3 length equals 17 residues. The CDR3 protein is CASSLGGGGTTQETQYF. CDR3 bases: TGCGCCAGCAGCTTAGGTGGCGGGGGAACAACTCAAGAGACCCAGTACTTC.

V and J are TRBV5-1 and TRBJ2-7, with TRBD1 matching over 9 bases. The CDR3 sequence is 16 residues long. V was pared by 5 bases and J by 0 bases, with 9 bases of the junction left unmatched. CDR1 and CDR2 from the germline V gene are SGHRS and YFSETQ. CDR3 nucleotides: TGCGCCAGCAGGTTGTCAAGGACAGGGGTCTCCTACGAGCAGTACTTC. Translation gives CASRLSRTGVSYEQYF.

The chain combines TRBV6-6 with TRBJ1-5; 10 nucleotides line up with TRBD1. CDR3 size: 16 residues. Germline-derived CDR1 and CDR2 are MNHNY and SVGAGI (reference sequence). Trimming at V came to 5 bases and at J to 5 bases, leaving 9 bases not matched to a gene. CDR3 loop: CASSPLDRGLDQPQHF. The CDR3 DNA sequence: TGTGCCAGCAGTCCCCTAGACAGGGGGCTGGATCAGCCCCAGCATTTT.

In its sample, this clone was seen a few times. The CDR3 DNA sequence: TGTGCCAGCAGCTTAGCTCGTCAGAACACCGGGGAGCTGTTTTTT. This translates into CASSLARQNTGELFF. The J gene is TRBJ2-2, the V gene TRBV7-2; no clear D gene. V was pared by 0 bases and J by 1 base, with 6 bases between. Germline CDR1 and CDR2: SGHTA and FQGNSA. CDR3 length: 15 amino acids.

The chain employs TRBV5-4 and TRBJ2-3; D is unresolved. The germline V gene encodes CDR1 SGHNT and CDR2 YYREEE (reference sequence). The CDR3 runs 13 residues. The germline V and J ends were trimmed by 3 bases and 0 bases, with 5 bases remaining between them. The CDR3 spells CASSSTSTDTQYF. In DNA form, the CDR3 reads TGTGCCAGCAGCTCTACTAGCACAGATACGCAGTATTTT.

The chain combines TRBV2 with TRBJ1-1, with unresolved D. The V and J ends lost 2 bases and 0 bases respectively, with 7 bases between them. Germline V lookup: CDR1 SNHLY, CDR2 FYNNEI. CDR3 length equals 14 residues. Here the CDR3 DNA reads TGTGCCAGCAGTGAATGGGGAGTGAACACTGAAGCTTTCTTT. This codes for CASSEWGVNTEAFF.

The count of this clone is one. This rearrangement joins TRBV29-1 to TRBJ2-2, with no clear D. Germline V gene data show CDR1 as SQVTM and CDR2 as ANQGSEA. Trimming took off 5 bases at V and 4 bases at J, with 8 bases between the two ends. CDR3 length equals 12 residues. This CDR3 reads CSVWDSTGELFF. The CDR3 region has the DNA TGCAGCGTTTGGGATAGCACCGGGGAGCTGTTTTTT.

CDR3 loop: CASSPPGGQTGELFF. The DNA for the CDR3 is TGTGCCAGCAGCCCCCCGGGGGGGCAAACCGGGGAGCTGTTTTTT. The V gene is TRBV6-6, the J gene TRBJ2-2, with 8 bases fitting TRBD2. There are 15 residues in the CDR3. The germline gives CDR1 MNHNY, CDR2 SVGAGI (reference sequence). The junction had 8 bases not matched to a gene; V was cut back by 6 bases and J by 5 bases.

This chain links TRBV19 with TRBJ1-5; D not resolved. The CDR3 covers 16 residues. CDR1 is LNHDA and CDR2 is SQIVND in the germline V gene (reference sequence). Trimming took off 3 bases at V and 0 bases at J, with 12 bases between the two ends. The CDR3 is CASSISGLNSNQPQHF. DNA of the CDR3: TGTGCCAGTAGTATCTCCGGTCTGAATAGCAATCAGCCCCAGCATTTT.

This rearrangement joins TRBV30 to TRBJ1-1; D is unresolved. From germline, CDR1 is GTSNPN and CDR2 SVGIG (reference sequence). The CDR3 has 12 amino acids. V lost 0 bases, J lost 11 bases, and 13 bases lay in between. CDR3 coding DNA: TGTGCCTGGAGTGTCGGGCAGGCAACGGCTTTCTTT. The encoded protein is CAWSVGQATAFF.

V is TRBV27 and J is TRBJ1-6, with 9 bases matching TRBD1. Per the germline V gene, CDR1 is MNHEY and CDR2 is SMNVEV (reference sequence). V shed 5 bases and J 4 bases; nucleotides not matched to a gene: 9. The CDR3 length is 17 residues. The CDR3 loop reads CASSKLPGQGYNSPLHF. The CDR3 nucleotides read TGTGCCAGCAGTAAGCTCCCGGGACAGGGATATAATTCACCCCTCCACTTT.

V and J are TRBV5-1 and TRBJ1-1, with TRBD1 as a possible D gene (5 bases). The ends were cut back, 5 bases at V and 7 bases at J, with 12 bases in the middle. CDR1 is SGHRS, CDR2 YFSETQ, per germline. The CDR3 is made up of 12 amino acids. CDR3 residues: CASSFDSHEAFF. The CDR3 nucleotides read TGCGCCAGCAGTTTCGACAGTCATGAAGCTTTCTTT.

This clone was counted once. This chain links TRBV5-1 with TRBJ2-7; 10 bases are shared with TRBD2. From germline, CDR1 is SGHRS and CDR2 YFSETQ. The CDR3 covers 15 residues. V shed 4 bases, J shed 2 bases, and the junction held 6 bases outside the gene matches. Here the CDR3 DNA reads TGCGCCAGCAGCGATACCGGGACTAGCGCCTACGAGCAGTACTTC. This gives the protein CASSDTGTSAYEQYF.

The chain is built from TRBV5-1 and TRBJ1-2; D gene uncertain. The CDR3 spans 14 residues. With 4 bases removed from V and 8 bases from J, the gap between germline ends came to 18 bases. Per the germline V gene, CDR1 is SGHRS and CDR2 is YFSETQ. CDR3 bases: TGCGCCAGCAGCCCGCCGGGGTCCAAGTGGGGCTACACCTTC. Protein product: CASSPPGSKWGYTF.

This chain connects TRBV19 to TRBJ1-5; no clear D gene. In germline, CDR1 is LNHDA, CDR2 SQIVND (reference sequence). V was shortened by 2 bases and J by 0 bases, with 14 bases between the two germline ends. This CDR3 is 17 amino acids long. CDR3 DNA sequence: TGTGCCAGTAGTATAAGGTGGCCGGATCTTAGCAATCAGCCCCAGCATTTT. Translation gives CASSIRWPDLSNQPQHF.

This clone was counted once. The CDR3 DNA reads TGTGCCAGCACCCCCGGGACAGGGTCATATGGCTACACCTTC. This codes for CASTPGTGSYGYTF. V and J are TRBV6-1 and TRBJ1-2; 9 nucleotides align to TRBD1. This CDR3 has 14 residues. In germline, CDR1 is MNHNS, CDR2 SASEGT. V dropped 7 bases and J dropped 5; count of bases not matched to a gene: 8.

V and J are TRBV20-1 and TRBJ2-5; no definite D call. Deletions cut 0 bases from V and 6 bases from J, with 2 bases between. The CDR3 length is 10 residues. In germline, CDR1 is DFQATT, CDR2 SNEGSKA (reference sequence). As DNA, the CDR3 is TGCAGTGCTAGAGACCAGACCCAGTACTTC. Protein product: CSARDQTQYF.

The chain's CDR3 is CASSLVGDEKLFF. The CDR3 coding sequence is TGTGCCAGCAGCTTGGTAGGGGATGAAAAACTGTTTTTT. This rearrangement joins TRBV11-2 to TRBJ1-4, with a weak D call TRBD1 (5 bases). In germline, CDR1 is SGHAT, CDR2 FQNNGV. This CDR3 is built from 13 residues. V shed 3 bases and J shed 6 bases, with 8 bases lying between them.

This chain joins TRBV19 and TRBJ1-2; 7 bases align to TRBD1. The V gene end was trimmed by 5 bases and the J gene end by 2 bases; junction bases not matched to a gene: 11. This CDR3 region has 16 residues. CDR1 LNHDA and CDR2 SQIVND come from the germline V gene (reference sequence). In DNA form, the CDR3 reads TGTGCCAGTAGTCCACGAAGCCAGGGGGAGAACTATGGCTACACCTTC. It specifies CASSPRSQGENYGYTF.

The CDR3 DNA is TGTGCCAGCAGCTGGGGGGTGGGCTCCTACAATGAGCAGTTCTTC. Translating gives CASSWGVGSYNEQFF. The rearrangement links TRBV5-4 to TRBJ2-1; a possible D gene is TRBD2 (6 bases). Germline values: CDR1 SGHNT, CDR2 YYREEE (reference sequence). This CDR3 spans 15 amino acids. V lost 3 bases, J lost 0 bases, and 10 bases lay in between. Based on the CDR3 plus reference TRBV5-4 and TRBJ2-1, the full variable domain is ETGVTQSPTHLIKTRGQQVTLRCSSQSGHNTVSWYQQALGQGPQFIFQYYREEENGRGNFPPRFSGLQFPNYSSELNVNALELDDSALYLCASSWGVGSYNEQFFGPGTRLTVL.